Listed here are 6 T cell receptor beta chains from one sample, sequenced in a study of cytomegalovirus exposure and HLA in healthy donors. The PCR employed 60 Vbeta primers together with 13 Jbeta primers. The table came from immunoSEQ multiplex PCR; TCRdb's copy has only in-frame clones and leaves some out. The data show about 140,000 clones, with more than 70% seen just once and around 1.3% held by the top ten. The sequencing input was PBMCs. These TCRs come from a male donor in good health and CMV-seropositive.

V and J are TRBV19 and TRBJ1-2; D remains unclear. With 10 bases removed from V and 2 bases from J, the gap between germline ends came to 14 bases. CDR1 is LNHDA, CDR2 SQIVND, per germline (reference sequence). CDR3 size: 13 residues. The chain's CDR3 is CATSLSSNYGYTF. CDR3 nucleotide sequence: TGTGCCACGAGTCTTAGTTCCAACTATGGCTACACCTTC.

This clone came up a few times. This rearrangement joins TRBV14 to TRBJ2-2; no clear D. The CDR3 is 14 amino acids. CDR1 and CDR2 (germline): SGHDN, FVKESK. The V and J ends lost 1 base and 5 bases respectively, with 8 bases between them. The CDR3 DNA reads TGTGCCAGCAGCCAAGGTAGAGCAACCGGGGAGCTGTTTTTT. Protein product: CASSQGRATGELFF.

V usage is TRBV7-2 and J usage is TRBJ1-3, with a possible D match to TRBD1 (6 bases). Trimming shortened V by 1 base and J by 5 bases, and 12 bases separated the two germline ends. The length of the CDR3 is 15 residues. The germline V gene has CDR1 SGHTA and CDR2 FQGNSA. CDR3: CASSLGQGLRNTIYF. CDR3 in DNA: TGTGCCAGCAGCTTAGGGCAGGGGCTACGAAACACCATATATTTT.

This rearrangement joins TRBV10-3 to TRBJ2-7; TRBD1 agrees at 10 bases. Trimming at V came to 6 bases and at J to 5 bases, leaving 4 bases not matched to a gene. The CDR3 is 13 amino acids. The germline CDR1 and CDR2 sequences are ENHRY and SYGVKD. DNA of the CDR3: TGTGCCATCAGCGGGGACAGGGGCAACGAGCAGTACTTC. Protein product: CAISGDRGNEQYF.

This clone was seen a few times. V is TRBV5-1 and J is TRBJ2-3; 11 bases are a match to TRBD2. Trimming took 4 bases from V and 4 from J; bases not matched to a gene: 8. Germline values: CDR1 SGHRS, CDR2 YFSETQ. The CDR3 contains 16 residues. In DNA, the CDR3 is TGCGCCAGCAGCCCTGGAATAGCGGGAGGGGCAGATACGCAGTATTTT. It is translated as CASSPGIAGGADTQYF. The variable domain in full, with the rest retrieved from reference TRBV5-1 and TRBJ2-3, is KAGVTQTPRYLIKTRGQQVTLSCSPISGHRSVSWYQQTPGQGLQFLFEYFSETQRNKGNFPGRFSGRQFSNSRSEMNVSTLELGDSALYLCASSPGIAGGADTQYFGPGTRLTVL.

This chain links TRBV14 with TRBJ1-1; D possibly corresponds to TRBD1 (5 bases). The length of the CDR3 is 15 residues. Between the trimmed V and J ends, which lost 1 base and 6 bases, there was a span of 15 bases. CDR1 SGHDN and CDR2 FVKESK come from the germline V gene. The CDR3 spells CASSQGDGGTAEAFF. The CDR3 DNA reads as TGTGCCAGCAGCCAAGGAGACGGGGGAACGGCTGAAGCTTTCTTT. Filled out from reference TRBV14 and TRBJ1-1, the complete variable domain reads EAGVTQFPSHSVIEKGQTVTLRCDPISGHDNLYWYRRVMGKEIKFLLHFVKESKQDESGMPNNRFLAERTGGTYSTLKVQPAELEDSGVYFCASSQGDGGTAEAFFGQGTRLTVV.